The 4 T cell receptor beta chains given below trace back to one sample, sequenced in a study of metastatic and nonmetastatic thyroid tumors. None of the patients had undergone any treatment ahead of thyroid surgery. Through MiXCR, TCRdb re-clonotyped the PCR reads. The repertoire consists of tens of thousands of clones, with less than 25% occurring once and the leading ten covering roughly 15%. The sample taken for sequencing was blood. The origin of the receptors is a female donor with papillary thyroid cancer or a benign thyroid nodule (not recorded which). Some clones in this sample may be carry-over from other donors' samples.

There are many counts of this clone. Since a much larger clone is just one base distant, this may be a read error. The sample carries other DNA sequences with the same CDR3. The V and J genes are TRBV5-1 and TRBJ2-7, with D perhaps assigned TRBD1 or TRBD2 (5 bases each). V lost 3 bases to trimming and J lost 5 bases, with 18 bases between them. The CDR3 spans 15 residues. CDR1 SGHRS and CDR2 YFSETQ come from the germline V gene. CDR3 bases: TGCGCCAGCAGCTACCCGGGGACGAGCGGCAACGAGCAGTACTTC. Its protein is CASSYPGTSGNEQYF.

By sample share, this clone is medium-sized. V is TRBV27 and J is TRBJ2-1; 7 positions agree with TRBD1. Germline V gene sequence: CDR1 MNHEY, CDR2 SMNVEV (reference sequence). The J segment lost 4 bases and the V segment lost 7 bases, leaving 13 bases of the junction unmatched. This CDR3 comprises 16 residues. The CDR3 coding sequence is TGTGCCAGCACCCTTGATCGGGACAGTTTATACAATGAGCAGTTCTTC. Its translation: CASTLDRDSLYNEQFF.

The chain combines TRBV29-1 with TRBJ2-5; D is undetermined. Trimming removed 4 bases at V and 5 bases at J, with 8 bases between. Germline assignment: CDR1 SQVTM and CDR2 ANQGSEA. The CDR3 is 11 residues long. CDR3 in amino acids: CSVGVVETQYF. In DNA, the CDR3 is TGCAGCGTTGGGGTTGTGGAGACCCAGTACTTC.

This clone has ten or more counts. The V and J genes are TRBV9 and TRBJ2-1; D is uncertain. The germline gives CDR1 SGDLS, CDR2 YYNGEE. Trimming stripped 0 bases from V and 0 bases from J, with 7 bases between. CDR3 length equals 15 residues. Here the CDR3 reads CASSVEPSSYNEQFF. The CDR3 coding sequence is TGTGCCAGCAGCGTAGAACCGAGCTCCTACAATGAGCAGTTCTTC. The variable domain in full, with the rest retrieved from reference TRBV9 and TRBJ2-1, is DSGVTQTPKHLITATGQRVTLRCSPRSGDLSVYWYQQSLDQGLQFLIQYYNGEERAKGNILERFSAQQFPDLHSELNLSSLELGDSALYFCASSVEPSSYNEQFFGPGTRLTVL.